This T cell receptor beta chain was found in a study of blood T cell repertoires in COVID-19. This clone was counted a single time. CDR3 length: 16 amino acids. After removal of 4 bases from V and 3 bases from J, the junction contained 4 bases not matched to a gene. Germline CDR1 is SGDLS and CDR2 is YYNGEE. Produced via immunoSEQ multiplex PCR; TCRdb's table is partial and in-frame only. In the table there are some 300,000 clones, about nine tenths of which are singletons. This TCR derives from a woman between 40 and 50 years old who had recovered from COVID-19. The chain links TRBV9 to TRBJ2-2; 12 positions match TRBD2. The sequencing input was PBMCs or T cells enriched from blood (not recorded which). Here the CDR3 reads CASSFLAGGHTGELFF. Written as DNA, the CDR3 is TGTGCCAGCAGCTTTCTAGCGGGAGGGCACACCGGGGAGCTGTTTTTT.